The T cell receptor (beta chain) under discussion was sequenced for a study of lung T cells in sarcoidosis with Löfgren's syndrome (dated by TCRdb to between 2016 and 2019). Study-wide context: Sarcoidosis was characterized as a granulomatous, predominantly pulmonary disease marked by accumulation of CD4+ T cells in bronchoalveolar lavage fluid. The repertoire analyses were focused on Lofgren's syndrome patients. Overall results and qualifications from the work: TRAV12-1 and TRBV2 were reported as the most expanded V gene segments in Löfgren's syndrome patients compared with control subjects. CDR3 motifs in TRAV12-1 and TRBV2 were reported to be shared across several Lofgren's syndrome patients, which suggests public CD4+ TCR repertoires. Recognition of a sarcoidosis-associated antigen was merely suggested, with the antigen itself still putative and unidentified. In alphabeta pairing analysis, TRAV12-1 preferentially paired with TRBV2, and these paired TCRs showed CDR3 homology.

This clonotype occurred many times. Its antigen has not been determined. No base-level quality is on record; no much larger clone is a single base apart. TCRdb records Illumina MiSeq as the sequencer. TCRdb itself trimmed the public reads at Q25 with fastp, ran MiXCR and retained productive beta chains. Duplicate CDR3 protein sequences are folded into a single record with the most common DNA and genes. Recorded for this sample are about 20,000 distinct CDR3 sequences; about 22% of them occurred a single time. The ten largest clones capture less than 5% of the sample. Trimming takes 6 bases off V and 2 bases off J; junction bases not matched to a gene: 5. The germline V gene supplies CDR1 SGHTA and CDR2 FQGNSA. From cysteine to phenylalanine, the CDR3 is 14 amino acids long. Just the 42-base CDR3 DNA is kept, in frame starting at base 1.

Sequenced input: CD4+ T cells from PBMCs. The source of this sequence is a human donor with sarcoidosis (Löfgren's syndrome or another form), or a control subject (not recorded which). The chain joins TRBV7-2 to TRBJ1-1; TRBD1 matches 8 bases in the middle. The DNA sequence is given as TGTGCCAGCAGTCGGGACAGGTTTAACACTGAAGCTTTCTTT. The resulting protein is CASSRDRFNTEAFF.